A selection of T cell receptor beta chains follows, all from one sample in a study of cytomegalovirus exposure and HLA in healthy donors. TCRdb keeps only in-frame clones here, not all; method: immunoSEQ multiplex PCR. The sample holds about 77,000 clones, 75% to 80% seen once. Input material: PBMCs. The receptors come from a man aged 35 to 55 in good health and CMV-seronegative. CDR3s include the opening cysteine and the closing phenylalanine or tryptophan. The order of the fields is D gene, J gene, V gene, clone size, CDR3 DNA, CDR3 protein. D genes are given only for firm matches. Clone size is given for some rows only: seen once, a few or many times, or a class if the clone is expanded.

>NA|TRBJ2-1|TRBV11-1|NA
TGTGCCAGCGGCAGATACAATGAGCAGTTCTTC
CASGRYNEQFF
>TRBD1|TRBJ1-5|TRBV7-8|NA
TGTGCCAGCAGCTTACGGACAGGGGCCAACCTAGAACTGGCCCAGCATTTT
CASSLRTGANLELAQHF
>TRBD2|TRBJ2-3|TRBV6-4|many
TGTGCCAGCAGCCCCTCTAGCGGGGGTGGAGATACGCAGTATTTT
CASSPSSGGGDTQYF
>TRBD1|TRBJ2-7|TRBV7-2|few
TGTGCCAGCAGCCCTAGGGGGACAGGCGTTCTTCTGGGCTACGAGCAGTACTTC
CASSPRGTGVLLGYEQYF
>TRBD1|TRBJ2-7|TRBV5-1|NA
TGCGCCAGCAGCTTGGAGGGACAGGGACCCTACGAGCAGTACTTC
CASSLEGQGPYEQYF
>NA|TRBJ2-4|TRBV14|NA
TGTGCCAGCAGCCAAGCCAGGGCGTGGCGAGACATTCAGTACTTC
CASSQARAWRDIQYF
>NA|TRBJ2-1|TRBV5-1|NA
TGCGCCAGCAGCAAGCTACCGACATCCTACAATGAGCAGTTCTTC
CASSKLPTSYNEQFF
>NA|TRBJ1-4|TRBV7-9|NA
TGTTCCAGCAGACTCAGGGGTGCTTATGAAAAACTGTTTTTT
CSSRLRGAYEKLFF
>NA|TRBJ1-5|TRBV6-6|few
TGTGCCAGCAGCCTGGGACTGGGCCGATTCAATCAGCCCCAGCATTTT
CASSLGLGRFNQPQHF
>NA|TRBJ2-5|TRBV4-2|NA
TGTGCCAGCAGCCAAGATCACGGCAGGGGACAAGAGACCCAGTACTTC
CASSQDHGRGQETQYF
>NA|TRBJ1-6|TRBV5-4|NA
TGTGCCAGCAGCTTGTTCATCAGTCAGGGTTGGAATTCACCCCTCCACTTT
CASSLFISQGWNSPLHF
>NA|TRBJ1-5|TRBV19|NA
TGTGCCAGTAGTAGTGGGCAGTATAGCAATCAGCCCCAGCATTTT
CASSSGQYSNQPQHF
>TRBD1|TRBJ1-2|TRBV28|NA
TGTGCCAGCGGAAAATTGACAGGGACTGGCTACACCTTC
CASGKLTGTGYTF
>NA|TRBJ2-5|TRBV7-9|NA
TGTGCCAGCAGCTTCGGAGAAAAAGAGACCCAGTACTTC
CASSFGEKETQYF
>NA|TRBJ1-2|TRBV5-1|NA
TGCGCCAGCAGCCTGCCACGCTCGGGAGGCTACACCTTC
CASSLPRSGGYTF
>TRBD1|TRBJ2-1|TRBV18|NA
TGTGCCAGCTCACCAGGGACAGGGGGCTACAATGAGCAGTTCTTC
CASSPGTGGYNEQFF
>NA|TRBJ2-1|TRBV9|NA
TGTGCCAGCAGCGTAGTAGGGGACAATGAGCAGTTCTTC
CASSVVGDNEQFF
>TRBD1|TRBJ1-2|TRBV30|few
TGTGCCTGGAGTAGGACAGGCAGTGACTATGGCTACACCTTC
CAWSRTGSDYGYTF
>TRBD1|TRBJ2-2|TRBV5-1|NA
TGCGCCAGCACCAAAACCGGGACAGGGATCGGGGAGCTGTTTTTT
CASTKTGTGIGELFF
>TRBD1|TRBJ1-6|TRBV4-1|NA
TGCGCCAGCAGCCAAAGATGGGGGACAGGGGACAGCTCCTATAATTCACCCCTCCACTTT
CASSQRWGTGDSSYNSPLHF
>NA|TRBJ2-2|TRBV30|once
TGTGCCTGGATCGACGGACAGCCAAACCCCTTGGAGCTGTTTTTT
CAWIDGQPNPLELFF
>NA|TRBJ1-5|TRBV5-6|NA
TGTGCCAGCAGCCCAAGTGGGGCTGGCAATCAGCCCCAGCATTTT
CASSPSGAGNQPQHF
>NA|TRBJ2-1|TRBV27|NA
TGTGCCAGCAGTTTAGTTAGTCGTACCAGGGACAATGAGCAGTTCTTC
CASSLVSRTRDNEQFF
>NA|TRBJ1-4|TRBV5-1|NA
TGCGCCAGCAGCTTGAGACAGCAAACTAATGAAAAACTGTTTTTT
CASSLRQQTNEKLFF
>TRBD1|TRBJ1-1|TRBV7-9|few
TGTGCCAGCAGCTGGGGACAGTCGAACACTGAAGCTTTCTTT
CASSWGQSNTEAFF
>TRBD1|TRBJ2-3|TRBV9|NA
TGTGCCAGCAGCGTAGCCGGGACAGGGGTCGTAGATACGCAGTATTTT
CASSVAGTGVVDTQYF
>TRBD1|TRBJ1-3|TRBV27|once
TGTGCCAGCAGTTTCCCGGGACAGGGGAAGGGAAACACCATATATTTT
CASSFPGQGKGNTIYF
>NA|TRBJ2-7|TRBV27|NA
TGTGCCAGCAGCCTTAAGACAGCCAGCTCCTACGAGCAGTACTTC
CASSLKTASSYEQYF
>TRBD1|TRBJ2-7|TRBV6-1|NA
TGTGCCAGCAGTGTACCGGGACAGGGGTTCGGGCAGTACTTC
CASSVPGQGFGQYF
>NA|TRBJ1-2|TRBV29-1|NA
TGCAGCGTTGAACGACACCGATTCTATGGCTACACCTTC
CSVERHRFYGYTF
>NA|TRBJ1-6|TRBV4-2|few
TGTGCCAGCAGCCAAGAACAGTCTAATTCACCCCTCCACTTT
CASSQEQSNSPLHF
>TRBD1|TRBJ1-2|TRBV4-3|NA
TGCGCCAGCAGCCAAGATAACAGGGGGCGCCGGAATGGCTACACCTTC
CASSQDNRGRRNGYTF
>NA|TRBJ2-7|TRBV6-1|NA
TGTGCCAGCAGTGGTCAGGTTCCGGTAAGCTACGACGAGCAGTACTTC
CASSGQVPVSYDEQYF
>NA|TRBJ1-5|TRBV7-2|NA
TGTGCCAGCAGCTTCCGGCAGGGAGGGGATCAGCCCCAGCATTTT
CASSFRQGGDQPQHF
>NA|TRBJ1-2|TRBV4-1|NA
TGCGCCAGCAGCCACCCACAGGCAACCTACTATGGCTACACCTTC
CASSHPQATYYGYTF
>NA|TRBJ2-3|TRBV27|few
TGTGCCAGCAGTTCATCCTTGAGCACGCAGTATTTT
CASSSSLSTQYF
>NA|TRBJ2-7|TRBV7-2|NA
TGTGCCAGCAGCTCCCCAGGCAGCCCCTACGAGCAGTACTTC
CASSSPGSPYEQYF
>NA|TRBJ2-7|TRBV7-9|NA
TGTGCCAGCAGCTTAGCCGGACAGTGGTCCTCCTACGAGCAGTACTTC
CASSLAGQWSSYEQYF
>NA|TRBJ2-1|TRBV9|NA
TGTGCCAGCAGCGTCGGTGCGGTGAGCTCCTACAATGAGCAGTTCTTC
CASSVGAVSSYNEQFF
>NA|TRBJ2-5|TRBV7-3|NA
TGTGCCAGCAGCTTAAGTCCCGGAGCCAAAAAGCAGTACTTC
CASSLSPGAKKQYF
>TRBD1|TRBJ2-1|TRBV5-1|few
TGCGCCAGCAGCTTCGGGGACAGTTACAATGAGCAGTTCTTC
CASSFGDSYNEQFF